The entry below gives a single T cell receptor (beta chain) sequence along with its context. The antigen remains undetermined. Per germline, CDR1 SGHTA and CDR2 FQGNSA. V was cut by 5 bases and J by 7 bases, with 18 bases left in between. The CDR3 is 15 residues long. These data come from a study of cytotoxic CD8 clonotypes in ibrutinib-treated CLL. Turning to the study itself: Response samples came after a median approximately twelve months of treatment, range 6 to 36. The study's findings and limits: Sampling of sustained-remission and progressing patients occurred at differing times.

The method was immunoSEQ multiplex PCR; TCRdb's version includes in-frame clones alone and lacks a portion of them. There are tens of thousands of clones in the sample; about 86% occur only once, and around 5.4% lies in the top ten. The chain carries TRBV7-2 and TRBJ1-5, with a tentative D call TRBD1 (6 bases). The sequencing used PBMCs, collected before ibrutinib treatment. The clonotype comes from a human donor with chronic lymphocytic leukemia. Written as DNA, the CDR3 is TGTGCCAGCAGCCGGGGGGTGGGGGCAAACCAGCCCCAGCATTTT. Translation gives CASSRGVGANQPQHF.